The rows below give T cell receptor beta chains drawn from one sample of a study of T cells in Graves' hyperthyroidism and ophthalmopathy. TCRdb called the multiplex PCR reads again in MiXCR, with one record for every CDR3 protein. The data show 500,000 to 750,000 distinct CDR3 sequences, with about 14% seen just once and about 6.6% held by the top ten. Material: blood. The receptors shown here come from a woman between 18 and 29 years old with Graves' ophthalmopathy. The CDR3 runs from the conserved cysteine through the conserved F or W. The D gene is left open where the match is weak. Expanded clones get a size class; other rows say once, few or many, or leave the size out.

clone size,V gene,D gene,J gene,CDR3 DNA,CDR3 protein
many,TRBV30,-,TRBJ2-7,TGTGCCTGGAGTTCAATCTTGGGGGTCGGCGAGCAGTACTTC,CAWSSILGVGEQYF
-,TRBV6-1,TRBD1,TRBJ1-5,TGTGCCAGCAGTGCGGACAGGGATCAGCCCCGGCATTTT,CASSADRDQPRHF
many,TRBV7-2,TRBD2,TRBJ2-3,TGTGCCAGCAGCCGCCGAGCGGGAGGCTTAACAGATACGCAGTATTTT,CASSRRAGGLTDTQYF
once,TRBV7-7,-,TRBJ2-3,TGTGCTAGCGGCCGCGTGACAGGCACAGATACGCAGTATTTT,CASGRVTGTDTQYF
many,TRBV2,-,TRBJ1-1,TGTGCCAGCAGTGGACGGAGGGACGGCCTGAACACTGAAGCTTTCTTT,CASSGRRDGLNTEAFF
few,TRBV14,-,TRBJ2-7,TGTGCCAGCAGCCAAGACAGGGCCAGGGCCTACGAGCAGTACTTC,CASSQDRARAYEQYF
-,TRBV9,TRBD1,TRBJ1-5,TGTGCCAGCAGCGTATCGGGACAGGGAGGTCAGCCCCAGCATTTT,CASSVSGQGGQPQHF
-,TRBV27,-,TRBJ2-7,TGTGCCAGCAGTCCCTTGGCGGGATACGAGCAGTACTTC,CASSPLAGYEQYF
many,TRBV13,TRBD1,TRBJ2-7,TGTGCCAGCAGCTTAGAGGGGGCAGGGAGCTCCTACGAGCAGTACTTC,CASSLEGAGSSYEQYF
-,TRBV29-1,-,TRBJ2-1,TGCAGCGTTGCCAGTAACAATGAGCAGTTCTTC,CSVASNNEQFF
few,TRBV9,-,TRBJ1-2,TGTGCCAGCAGCGTAATCTACCTCCCCCCCCGGGACACCCTTAACTATGGCTACACCTTC,CASSVIYLPPRDTLNYGYTF
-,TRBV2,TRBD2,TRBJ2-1,TGTGCCAGCAGTGGGACTAGCGGGCATCATGAGCAGTTCTTC,CASSGTSGHHEQFF
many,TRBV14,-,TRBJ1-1,TGTGCCAGCAGCCAAGAGGCCGGAGGCACTGAAGCTTTCTTT,CASSQEAGGTEAFF
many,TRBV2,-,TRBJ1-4,TGTGCCAGCATCGACGCAGCAACTAATGAAAAACTGTTTTTT,CASIDAATNEKLFF
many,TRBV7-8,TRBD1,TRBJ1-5,TGTGCCAGCAGCTTAACTAGAACAGGGGATGCTGATCAGCCCCAGCATTTT,CASSLTRTGDADQPQHF
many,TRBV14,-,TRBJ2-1,TGTGCCAGCAGCCTCCTGACTCGTGAGCAGTTCTTC,CASSLLTREQFF
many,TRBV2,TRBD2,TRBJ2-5,TGTGCCAGCAGTGAGGCCCTAGCGGTCCAAGAGACCCAGTACTTC,CASSEALAVQETQYF
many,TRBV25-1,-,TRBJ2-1,TGTGCCAGCAGTGGGATGGTAGGGGCTTACAATGAGCAGTTCTTC,CASSGMVGAYNEQFF
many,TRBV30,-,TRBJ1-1,TGTGCCTGCGGGACCTGGGAAACTGAAGCTTTCTTT,CACGTWETEAFF
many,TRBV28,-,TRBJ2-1,TGTGCCAGCAGACCCGACAGAAGGAGTTACAATGAGCAGTTCTTC,CASRPDRRSYNEQFF
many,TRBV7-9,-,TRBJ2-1,TGTGCCAGCAGCGGACCTAAAGGTGGCAATGAGCAGTTCTTC,CASSGPKGGNEQFF
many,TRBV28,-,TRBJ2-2,TGTGCCAGCATCGAGGGTCGCCTAAACACCGGGGAGCTGTTTTTT,CASIEGRLNTGELFF
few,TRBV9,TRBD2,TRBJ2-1,TGTGCCAGCAAGGAGCGGGAGATCGGGAATGAGCAGTTCTTC,CASKEREIGNEQFF
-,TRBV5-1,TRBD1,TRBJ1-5,TGCGCCAGCAGCATTGCGGCAGGGGGTAATCAGCCCCAGCATTTT,CASSIAAGGNQPQHF
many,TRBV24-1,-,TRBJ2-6,TGTGCCACCAGTGATCCGACCCTCTCTGGGGCCAACGTCCTGACTTTC,CATSDPTLSGANVLTF
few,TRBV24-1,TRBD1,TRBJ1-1,TGTGCCACCAGTGCCCCGGGACAGGGGAACACTGAAGCTTTCTTT,CATSAPGQGNTEAFF
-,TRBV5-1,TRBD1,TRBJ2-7,TGCGCCAGCAGCGTGGGACAGGGGGCCACCTACGAGCAGTACTTC,CASSVGQGATYEQYF
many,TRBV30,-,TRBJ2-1,TGTGCCTGGAGTAAGGACTACCTCTACAATGAGCAGTTCTTC,CAWSKDYLYNEQFF
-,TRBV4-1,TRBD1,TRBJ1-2,TGCGCCAGCAGCCAAGACCGGGACAGCGTTAACTATGGCTACACCTTC,CASSQDRDSVNYGYTF
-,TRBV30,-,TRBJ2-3,TGTGCCTGGACATGGGCTAGCGGCACAGATACGCAGTATTTT,CAWTWASGTDTQYF
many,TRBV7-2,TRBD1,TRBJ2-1,TGTGCCAGCAGCTTAAACCCATCCGGCACAGGGGTTTACAATGAGCAGTTCTTC,CASSLNPSGTGVYNEQFF
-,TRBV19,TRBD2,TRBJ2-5,TGTGCCAGTAGTGGGGCGGGAGTCGGGCAAGAGACCCAGTACTTC,CASSGAGVGQETQYF
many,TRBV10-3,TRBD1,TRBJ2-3,TGTGCCATCAGTGGGACAGGGTTTGCAGATACGCAGTATTTT,CAISGTGFADTQYF
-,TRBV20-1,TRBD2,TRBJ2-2,TGCAGTGCTAGCGGGAGGTTGACCGGGGAGCTGTTTTTT,CSASGRLTGELFF
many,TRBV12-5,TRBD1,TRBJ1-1,TGTGCTAGTGGCGTTACAGGGGCCACTGAAGCTTTCTTT,CASGVTGATEAFF
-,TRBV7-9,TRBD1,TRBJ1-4,TGTGCCAGCAGTCAGGGGGCAGTTGTTGAAAAACTGTTTTTT,CASSQGAVVEKLFF
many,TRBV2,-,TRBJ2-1,TGTGCCAGCACGCTCCCCGGACGGAGCTCCTACAATGAGCAGTTCTTC,CASTLPGRSSYNEQFF
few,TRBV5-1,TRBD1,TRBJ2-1,TGCGCCAGCAGCTTGGAACAGGGGGCAGGCGATGAGCAGTTCTTC,CASSLEQGAGDEQFF
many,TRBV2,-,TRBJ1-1,TGTGCCAGCAGAGGGCTGAACACTGAAGCTTTCTTT,CASRGLNTEAFF
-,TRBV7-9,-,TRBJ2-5,TGTGCCAGTGGGGAGTCTCCGCGGCAGACCCAGTACTTC,CASGESPRQTQYF
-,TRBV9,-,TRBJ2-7,TGTGCCAGCAGCTCCCAAGCGAAGGGTAGCTCCTACGAGCAGTACTTC,CASSSQAKGSSYEQYF
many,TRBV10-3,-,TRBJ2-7,TGTGCCATCAGCGGAACAGGGCCAGGTGGGGAGCAGTACTTC,CAISGTGPGGEQYF
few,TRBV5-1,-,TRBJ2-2,TGCGCCAGCAGCTTGGAGGTGGGCCCGCGGGGCGGGGAGCTGTTTTTT,CASSLEVGPRGGELFF
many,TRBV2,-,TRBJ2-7,TGTGCCAGCAGTGAAGGGTCTAGTCGAATCTACGAGCAGTACTTC,CASSEGSSRIYEQYF
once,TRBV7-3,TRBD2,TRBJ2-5,TGTGCCAGCAGCCCAACTGGACTAGCGGGGGGGTACCAAGAGACCCAGCACTTC,CASSPTGLAGGYQETQHF
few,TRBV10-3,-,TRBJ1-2,TGTGCCATCAGCTCCTCGCAGGGGAGTAACTATGGCTACACCTTC,CAISSSQGSNYGYTF
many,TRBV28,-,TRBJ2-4,TGTGCCAGCACTCCTCCTTCGGGAATTTCTAGAGAAAACATTCAGTACTTC,CASTPPSGISRENIQYF
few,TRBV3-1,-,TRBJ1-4,TGTGCCAGCAGCCGCCCACCCCAGGGGATAGGGGAAAAACTGTTTTTT,CASSRPPQGIGEKLFF
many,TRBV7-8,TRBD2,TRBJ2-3,TGTGCCAGCAGCTTACGACTAGCGGGGAGCACAGATACGCAGTATTTT,CASSLRLAGSTDTQYF
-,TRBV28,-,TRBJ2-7,TGTGCCAGCAGTCCCCCCTCGAGCTCCTACGAGCAGTACTTC,CASSPPSSSYEQYF
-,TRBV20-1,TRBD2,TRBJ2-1,TGCAGTGCAGCACCCGGGACTAGCGGGTTTCAGACCTACAATGAGCAGTTCTTC,CSAAPGTSGFQTYNEQFF
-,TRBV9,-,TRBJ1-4,TGTGCCAGCAGCGCCTACGATGAAAAACTGTTTTTT,CASSAYDEKLFF
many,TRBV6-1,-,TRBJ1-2,TGTGCCAGCAGTTACTACGGTCAGGGCAACTATGGCTACACCTTC,CASSYYGQGNYGYTF
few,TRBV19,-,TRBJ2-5,TGTGCCAAGCGTTCCTGGCAAGAGACCCAGTACTTC,CAKRSWQETQYF
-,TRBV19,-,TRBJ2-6,TGTGCCAGTGGGGGCGAGGTGCGGGACCGTAGTTCTGGGGCCAACGTCCTGACTTTC,CASGGEVRDRSSGANVLTF
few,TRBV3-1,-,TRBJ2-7,TGTGCCAGCAGCCTCGACGGGGAGACCTACGAGCAGTACTTC,CASSLDGETYEQYF
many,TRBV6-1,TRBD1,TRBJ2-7,TGTGCCAGCAGGCTCGGACAGGGCCCCTCCTACGAGCAGTACTTC,CASRLGQGPSYEQYF
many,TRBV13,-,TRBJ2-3,TGTGCCAGCAGCGGACCAGGGGGGGACACAGATACGCAGTATTTT,CASSGPGGDTDTQYF
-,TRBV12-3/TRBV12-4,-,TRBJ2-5,TGTGCCAGCAGTTTCGGGCACCCGAACGCCCAAGAGACCCAGTACTTC,CASSFGHPNAQETQYF
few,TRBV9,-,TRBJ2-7,TGTGCCAGCAGCGAGTCCGGGACTCCTGAGCAGTACTTC,CASSESGTPEQYF